The clone carrying this T cell receptor (beta chain) came up many times. Its cognate antigen is unknown. The V end lost 3 bases, the J end lost 4 bases, and 9 bases lay between the germline ends. The germline gives CDR1 WNHNN, CDR2 SYGVQD (reference sequence). The CDR3 is 13 amino acids. Molecular barcoded adaptors covering alpha/delta and beta/gamma chains were used on roughly 370 ng RNA. TCRdb processed the reads anew with MiXCR; each CDR3 protein has one entry. The sample yields approximately 60,000 distinct CDR3 sequences, about 20% seen once. This sample was taken from a study of read filtering for tumor transcriptome and immune sequencing. Study summary: Among patients, 17 to 20 were male and approximately 15 female, aged roughly 45 to 80 (mean about 69). Whole-transcriptome libraries were prepared after DNase treatment.

The study, taken as a whole, reports: RNA-seq captured clonotypes less deeply and reliably than IR-seq. This fraction held mixed bone marrow immune cells after CD138-negative sorting.

This receptor was obtained from a donor at least 40 years old with multiple myeloma. Input material: a population of CD138-negative cells sorted from bone marrow. This chain connects TRBV10-1 to TRBJ1-1; D is undetermined. CDR3 loop: CASSEYRGTEAFF. DNA for the CDR3: TGCGCCAGCAGTGAATATCGGGGCACTGAAGCTTTCTTT.